This T cell receptor beta chain was captured in a study of CD8 T cells in ankylosing spondylitis. Broader study findings: Blood of patients with ankylosing spondylitis appeared to be characterized by a TCR beta motif of eight or nine highly homologous variants.

The TCR beta libraries were generated through quantitative 5'-RACE incorporating molecular barcodes. TCRdb processed the 5' RACE reads anew with MiXCR; each CDR3 protein has one entry. This sample yields hundreds of thousands of distinct CDR3 sequences, of which roughly 18% are seen a single time; over 1% belongs to the top ten. In its sample, this clonotype was seen once. Its antigen is not identified. With 0 bases removed from V and 2 bases from J, the gap between germline ends came to 12 bases. The germline CDR1 and CDR2 sequences are SGHRS and YFSETQ. The CDR3 spans 15 residues. The sequence derives from a male donor with ankylosing spondylitis. Sequencing was done on a sample of blood, either unsorted or a sorted T cell fraction (not recorded which). The chain employs TRBV5-1 and TRBJ2-7, with a possible D match to TRBD1 (6 bases). CDR3 protein: CASSLGSRGTYEQYF. CDR3 coding DNA: TGCGCCAGCAGCTTGGGGTCCAGGGGAACCTACGAGCAGTACTTC.